This is a list of T cell receptor beta chains from one sample in a study of shared clonotypes between healthy human individuals. Generated by immunoSEQ multiplex PCR, the TCRdb table keeps only in-frame clones and is missing some. The table includes roughly 2 million clones, roughly 96% detected once. The source material was naive CD4+ T cells sorted from blood. Receptor source: a man aged 18 to 35 in good health. The CDR3 runs from the conserved cysteine through the conserved F or W. A D gene is named only where the DNA matches it firmly. Clone size is shown for a subset of rows, as once, few, many or a class of expanded clone.

v_call: TRBV18; j_call: TRBJ2-7; d_call: .; clone_size: few; cdr3_aa: CASSPGTTYEQYF; cdr3_nt: TGTGCCAGCTCACCAGGAACTACCTACGAGCAGTACTTC
v_call: TRBV7-9; j_call: TRBJ2-3; d_call: .; clone_size: .; cdr3_aa: CASSLLGANTDTQYF; cdr3_nt: TGTGCCAGCAGCTTACTAGGCGCCAACACAGATACGCAGTATTTT
v_call: TRBV9; j_call: TRBJ1-2; d_call: TRBD1; clone_size: .; cdr3_aa: CASSVRDRDNYGYTF; cdr3_nt: TGTGCCAGCAGCGTCAGGGACAGGGACAACTATGGCTACACCTTC
v_call: TRBV28; j_call: TRBJ1-2; d_call: .; clone_size: .; cdr3_aa: CASSLDQGPGGYTF; cdr3_nt: TGTGCCAGCAGTTTAGATCAGGGACCTGGTGGCTACACCTTC
v_call: TRBV5-6; j_call: TRBJ1-4; d_call: .; clone_size: .; cdr3_aa: CASSRWEGATNEKLFF; cdr3_nt: TGTGCCAGCAGCCGGTGGGAGGGTGCAACTAATGAAAAACTGTTTTTT
v_call: TRBV5-6; j_call: TRBJ2-5; d_call: .; clone_size: .; cdr3_aa: CASSLASLTGETQYF; cdr3_nt: TGTGCCAGCAGCTTGGCTAGCCTAACGGGGGAGACCCAGTACTTC
v_call: TRBV6-6; j_call: TRBJ1-5; d_call: .; clone_size: .; cdr3_aa: CASSYRDSNQPQHF; cdr3_nt: TGTGCCAGCAGTTACAGGGATAGCAATCAGCCCCAGCATTTT
v_call: TRBV4-1; j_call: TRBJ1-2; d_call: .; clone_size: .; cdr3_aa: CASSHRGLAGYTF; cdr3_nt: TGCGCCAGCAGCCACAGAGGACTGGCGGGCTACACCTTC
v_call: TRBV30; j_call: TRBJ2-2; d_call: TRBD1; clone_size: .; cdr3_aa: CAWSSGTGPRGVPTGELFF; cdr3_nt: TGTGCCTGGAGTTCCGGGACAGGCCCAAGGGGGGTACCTACCGGGGAGCTGTTTTTT
v_call: TRBV6-1; j_call: TRBJ2-3; d_call: .; clone_size: .; cdr3_aa: CASSEAMNRGTDTQYF; cdr3_nt: TGTGCCAGCAGTGAAGCGATGAACAGGGGCACAGATACGCAGTATTTT